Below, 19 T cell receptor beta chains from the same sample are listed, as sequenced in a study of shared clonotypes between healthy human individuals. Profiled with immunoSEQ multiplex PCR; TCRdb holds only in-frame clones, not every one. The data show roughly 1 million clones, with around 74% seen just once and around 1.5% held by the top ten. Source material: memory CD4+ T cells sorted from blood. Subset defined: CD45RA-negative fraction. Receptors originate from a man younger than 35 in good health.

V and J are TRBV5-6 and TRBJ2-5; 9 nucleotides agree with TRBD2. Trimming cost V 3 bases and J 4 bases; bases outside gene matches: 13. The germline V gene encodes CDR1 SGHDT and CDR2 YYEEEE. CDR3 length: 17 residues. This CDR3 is CASSYTGGGGAPETQYF. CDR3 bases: TGTGCCAGCAGCTACACTGGCGGCGGGGGGGCCCCAGAGACCCAGTACTTC.

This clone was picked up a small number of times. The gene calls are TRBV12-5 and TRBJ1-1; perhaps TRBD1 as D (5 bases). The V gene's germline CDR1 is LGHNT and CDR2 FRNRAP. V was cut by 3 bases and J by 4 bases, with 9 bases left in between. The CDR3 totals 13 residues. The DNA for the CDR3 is TGTGCTAGTGGTTTATCAGGGATCACTGAAGCTTTCTTT. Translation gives CASGLSGITEAFF. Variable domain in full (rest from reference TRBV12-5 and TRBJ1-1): DARVTQTPRHKVTEMGQEVTMRCQPILGHNTVFWYRQTMMQGLELLAYFRNRAPLDDSGMPKDRFSAEMPDATLATLKIQPSEPRDSAVYFCASGLSGITEAFFGQGTRLTVV.

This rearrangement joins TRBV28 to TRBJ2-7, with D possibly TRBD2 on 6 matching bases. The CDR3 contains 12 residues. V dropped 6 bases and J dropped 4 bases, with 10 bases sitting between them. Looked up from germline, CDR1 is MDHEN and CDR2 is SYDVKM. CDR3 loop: CASSVGGYEQYF. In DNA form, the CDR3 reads TGTGCCAGCAGCGTCGGGGGATACGAGCAGTACTTC. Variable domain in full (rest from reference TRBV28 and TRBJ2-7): DVKVTQSSRYLVKRTGEKVFLECVQDMDHENMFWYRQDPGLGLRLIYFSYDVKMKEKGDIPEGYSVSREKKERFSLILESASTNQTSMYLCASSVGGYEQYFGPGTRLTVT.

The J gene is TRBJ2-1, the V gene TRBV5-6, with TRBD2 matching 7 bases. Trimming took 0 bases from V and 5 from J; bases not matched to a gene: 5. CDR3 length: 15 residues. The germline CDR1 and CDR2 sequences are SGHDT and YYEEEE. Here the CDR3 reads CASSLVASGNNEQFF. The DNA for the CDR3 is TGTGCCAGCAGCTTGGTGGCTAGCGGCAACAATGAGCAGTTCTTC.

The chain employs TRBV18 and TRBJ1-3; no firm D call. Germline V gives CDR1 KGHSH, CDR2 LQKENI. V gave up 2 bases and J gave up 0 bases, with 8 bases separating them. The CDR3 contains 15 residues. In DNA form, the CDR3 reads TGTGCCAGCTCACCAAACAGCAACTCTGGAAACACCATATATTTT. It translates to CASSPNSNSGNTIYF.

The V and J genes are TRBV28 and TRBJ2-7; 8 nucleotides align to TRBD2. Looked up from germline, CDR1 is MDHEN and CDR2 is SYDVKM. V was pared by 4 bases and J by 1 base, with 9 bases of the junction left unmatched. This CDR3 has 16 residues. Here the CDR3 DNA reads TGTGCCAGCAGTTCTCCGGGACTAGATATTTCCTACGAGCAGTACTTC. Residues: CASSSPGLDISYEQYF. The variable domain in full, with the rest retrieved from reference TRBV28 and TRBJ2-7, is DVKVTQSSRYLVKRTGEKVFLECVQDMDHENMFWYRQDPGLGLRLIYFSYDVKMKEKGDIPEGYSVSREKKERFSLILESASTNQTSMYLCASSSPGLDISYEQYFGPGTRLTVT.

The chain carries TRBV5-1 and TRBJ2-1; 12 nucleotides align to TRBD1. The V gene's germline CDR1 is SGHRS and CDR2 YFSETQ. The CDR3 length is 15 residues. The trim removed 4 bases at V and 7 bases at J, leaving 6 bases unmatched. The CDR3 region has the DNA TGCGCCAGCAGCCCGCCGGGACAGGGGGCTAATGAGCAGTTCTTC. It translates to CASSPPGQGANEQFF.

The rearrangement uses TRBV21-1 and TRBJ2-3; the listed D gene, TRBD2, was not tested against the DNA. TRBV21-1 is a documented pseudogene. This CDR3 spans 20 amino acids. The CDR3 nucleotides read TGTGCCAGCAGCAAAGCAAAGGGCCTTAGCGGGAGGGAAAAAGGAGATACGCAGTATTTT. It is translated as CASSKAKGLSGREKGDTQYF.

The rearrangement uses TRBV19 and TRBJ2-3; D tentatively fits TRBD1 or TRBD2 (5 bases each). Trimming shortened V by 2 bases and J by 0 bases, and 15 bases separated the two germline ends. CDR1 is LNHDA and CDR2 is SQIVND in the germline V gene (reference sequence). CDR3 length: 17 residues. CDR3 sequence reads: CASSILKGSGSTDTQYF. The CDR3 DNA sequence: TGTGCCAGTAGTATATTAAAGGGGAGCGGAAGCACAGATACGCAGTATTTT. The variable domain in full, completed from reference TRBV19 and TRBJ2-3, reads DGGITQSPKYLFRKEGQNVTLSCEQNLNHDAMYWYRQDPGQGLRLIYYSQIVNDFQKGDIAEGYSVSREKKESFPLTVTSAQKNPTAFYLCASSILKGSGSTDTQYFGPGTRLTVL.

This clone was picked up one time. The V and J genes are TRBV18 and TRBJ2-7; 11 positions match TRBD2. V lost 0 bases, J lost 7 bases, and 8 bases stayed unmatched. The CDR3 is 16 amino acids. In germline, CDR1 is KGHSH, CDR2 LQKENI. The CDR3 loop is CASSPPLAGGEGEQYF. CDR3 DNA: TGTGCCAGCTCACCACCTCTAGCGGGGGGAGAAGGAGAGCAGTACTTC. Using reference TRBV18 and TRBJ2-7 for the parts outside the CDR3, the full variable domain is NAGVMQNPRHLVRRRGQEARLRCSPMKGHSHVYWYRQLPEEGLKFMVYLQKENIIDESGMPKERFSAEFPKEGPSILRIQQVVRGDSAAYFCASSPPLAGGEGEQYFGPGTRLTVT.

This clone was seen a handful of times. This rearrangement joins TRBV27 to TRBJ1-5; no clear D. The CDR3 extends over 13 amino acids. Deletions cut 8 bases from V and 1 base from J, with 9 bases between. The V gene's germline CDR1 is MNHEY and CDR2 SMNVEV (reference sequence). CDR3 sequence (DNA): TGTGCCAGCGGTCTGGGCAGCAATCAGCCCCAGCATTTT. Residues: CASGLGSNQPQHF.

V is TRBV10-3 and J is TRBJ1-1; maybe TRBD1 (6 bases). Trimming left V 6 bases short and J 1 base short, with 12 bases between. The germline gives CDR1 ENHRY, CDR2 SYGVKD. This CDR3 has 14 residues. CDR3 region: CAISLQGSNTEAFF. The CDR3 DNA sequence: TGTGCCATCAGCTTACAGGGCTCGAACACTGAAGCTTTCTTT.

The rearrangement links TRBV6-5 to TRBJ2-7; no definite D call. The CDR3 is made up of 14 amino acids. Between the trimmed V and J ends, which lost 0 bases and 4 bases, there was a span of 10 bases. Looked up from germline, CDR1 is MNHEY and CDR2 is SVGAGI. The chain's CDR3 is CASSYSADYYEQYF. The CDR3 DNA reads TGTGCCAGCAGTTACTCGGCCGATTATTACGAGCAGTACTTC.

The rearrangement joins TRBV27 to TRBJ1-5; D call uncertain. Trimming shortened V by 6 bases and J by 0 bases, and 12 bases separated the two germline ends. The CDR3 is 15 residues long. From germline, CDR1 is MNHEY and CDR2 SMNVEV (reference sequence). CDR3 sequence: CASRRKVDSNQPQHF. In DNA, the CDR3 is TGTGCCAGCAGGCGCAAGGTTGATAGCAATCAGCCCCAGCATTTT.

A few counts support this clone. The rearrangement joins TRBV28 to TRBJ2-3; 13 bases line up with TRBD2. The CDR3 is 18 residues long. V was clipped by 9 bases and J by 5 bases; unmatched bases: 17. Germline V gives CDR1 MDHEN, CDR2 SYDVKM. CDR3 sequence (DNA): TGTGCCAGTCGGGGAGCGGGCCGACGGACTAGCGGGGGAGATACGCAGTATTTT. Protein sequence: CASRGAGRRTSGGDTQYF.

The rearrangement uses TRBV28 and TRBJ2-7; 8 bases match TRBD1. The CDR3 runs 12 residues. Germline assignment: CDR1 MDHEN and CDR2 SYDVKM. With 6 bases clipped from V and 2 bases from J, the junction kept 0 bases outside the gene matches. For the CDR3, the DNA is TGTGCCAGCAGGGACAGGGCCTACGAGCAGTACTTC. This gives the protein CASRDRAYEQYF.

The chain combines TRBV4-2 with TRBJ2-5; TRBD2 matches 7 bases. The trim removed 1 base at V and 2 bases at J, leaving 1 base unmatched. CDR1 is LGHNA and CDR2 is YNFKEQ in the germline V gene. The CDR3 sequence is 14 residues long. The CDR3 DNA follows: TGTGCCAGCAGCCAAGCACTAGCGCAAGAGACCCAGTACTTC. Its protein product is CASSQALAQETQYF.

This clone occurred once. CDR3 loop: CASSYSTPSSGNTIYF. The CDR3, as DNA: TGTGCCAGCAGCTATTCAACTCCCTCCTCTGGAAACACCATATATTTT. The V call is TRBV7-2, the J call TRBJ1-3; D not certain. This CDR3 is 16 amino acids long. With 4 bases removed from V and 0 bases from J, the gap between germline ends came to 13 bases. CDR1 and CDR2 (germline): SGHTA, FQGNSA.

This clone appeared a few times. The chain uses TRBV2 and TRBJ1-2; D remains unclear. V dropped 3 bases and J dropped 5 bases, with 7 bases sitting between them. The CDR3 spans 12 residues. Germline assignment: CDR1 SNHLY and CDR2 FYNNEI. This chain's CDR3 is CASSESGYGYTF. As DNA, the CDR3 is TGTGCCAGCAGTGAGTCGGGTTATGGCTACACCTTC.